The 24 T cell receptor beta chains reported below all come from one sample, sequenced in a study of OX40 agonist ivuxolimab in advanced cancers. Some clones are missing from TCRdb's copy, which holds only in-frame ones; the method was immunoSEQ multiplex PCR. The sample contains 100,000 or so clones, about nine tenths of which appear only once. This specimen consisted of CD4+ or CD8+ T cells sorted from blood, obtained in a trial of the OX40 agonist ivuxolimab. All receptors derive from an adult with an advanced solid tumor such as melanoma, head and neck, liver or kidney cancer.

The chain's CDR3 is CASSERQVNTEAFF. In DNA, the CDR3 is TGTGCCAGCAGCGAAAGACAGGTGAACACTGAAGCTTTCTTT. The chain links TRBV6-5 to TRBJ1-1; possibly TRBD1 for D (6 bases). The germline gives CDR1 MNHEY, CDR2 SVGAGI. V was cut by 6 bases and J by 0 bases, with 11 bases left in between. The CDR3 is 14 amino acids.

This chain links TRBV9 with TRBJ1-5; D ambiguous. The CDR3 contains 15 residues. CDR1 SGDLS and CDR2 YYNGEE come from the germline V gene. V shed 2 bases and J shed 1 base, with 10 bases lying between them. The chain's CDR3 is CASSVAPGSNQPQHF. The CDR3 coding sequence is TGTGCCAGCAGCGTCGCTCCAGGCAGCAATCAGCCCCAGCATTTT.

The V and J genes are TRBV19 and TRBJ1-5; no clear D. Trimming shortened V by 3 bases and J by 4 bases, and 13 bases separated the two germline ends. The CDR3 has 15 amino acids. CDR1 is LNHDA, CDR2 SQIVND, per germline (reference sequence). The CDR3 DNA sequence: TGTGCCAGTAGTATCGGTCCAGCACGAAATCAGCCCCAGCATTTT. Residues: CASSIGPARNQPQHF.

This CDR3 reads CASSNLLAGSTDTQYF. The CDR3 DNA reads as TGTGCCAGCAGCAATCTACTAGCGGGAAGCACAGATACGCAGTATTTT. The chain combines TRBV7-9 with TRBJ2-3; 10 bases map to TRBD2. The germline gives CDR1 SEHNR, CDR2 FQNEAQ (reference sequence). The CDR3 runs 16 residues. Trimming at V came to 5 bases and at J to 0 bases, leaving 5 bases not matched to a gene.

The J gene is TRBJ2-6, the V gene TRBV19; 10 bases are shared with TRBD1. Germline V gives CDR1 LNHDA, CDR2 SQIVND (reference sequence). This CDR3 is built from 17 residues. V shed 5 bases and J 2 bases; nucleotides not matched to a gene: 6. CDR3 nucleotides: TGTGCCAGTAGTGTGGGGACAGGGGTGGCTGGGGCCAACGTCCTGACTTTC. It codes for CASSVGTGVAGANVLTF.

This chain joins TRBV2 and TRBJ2-7; 14 bases map to TRBD2. The length of the CDR3 is 16 residues. Looked up from germline, CDR1 is SNHLY and CDR2 is FYNNEI. V was pared by 4 bases and J by 4 bases, with 6 bases of the junction left unmatched. Here the CDR3 DNA reads TGTGCCAGCAGTGCTGGGACTAGCGGGAGCCGATACGAGCAGTACTTC. It specifies CASSAGTSGSRYEQYF.

The CDR3 sequence is CASSLVVQPNEQFF. CDR3 nucleotides: TGTGCCAGCAGCTTAGTGGTACAACCCAATGAGCAGTTCTTC. V and J are TRBV7-2 and TRBJ2-1; D is ambiguous. The V gene lost 1 base and the J gene lost 6 bases, with 10 bases spanning the gap. Per the germline V gene, CDR1 is SGHTA and CDR2 is FQGNSA. CDR3 length: 14 residues. Filled out from reference TRBV7-2 and TRBJ2-1, the complete variable domain reads GAGVSQSPSNKVTEKGKDVELRCDPISGHTALYWYRQSLGQGLEFLIYFQGNSAPDKSGLPSDRFSAERTGGSVSTLTIQRTQQEDSAVYLCASSLVVQPNEQFFGPGTRLTVL.

The chain employs TRBV28 and TRBJ2-2; 8 bases match TRBD2. V shed 4 bases and J 4 bases; nucleotides not matched to a gene: 5. The germline gives CDR1 MDHEN, CDR2 SYDVKM. CDR3 size: 15 residues. DNA of the CDR3: TGTGCCAGCAGTTCAGCGGGAGTAGCCACCGGGGAGCTGTTTTTT. Encoded protein: CASSSAGVATGELFF.

This clone has only a few counts. V usage is TRBV5-1 and J usage is TRBJ2-7; 7 bases agree with TRBD2. The CDR3 length is 13 residues. CDR1 is SGHRS and CDR2 is YFSETQ in the germline V gene. V dropped 2 bases and J dropped 6; count of bases not matched to a gene: 5. CDR3 DNA sequence: TGCGCCAGCAGCTTATCACCGGGGGGCGAGCAGTACTTC. Its protein is CASSLSPGGEQYF. Complete variable domain (other parts from reference TRBV5-1 and TRBJ2-7): KAGVTQTPRYLIKTRGQQVTLSCSPISGHRSVSWYQQTPGQGLQFLFEYFSETQRNKGNFPGRFSGRQFSNSRSEMNVSTLELGDSALYLCASSLSPGGEQYFGPGTRLTVT.

The chain has TRBV6-6 and TRBJ1-2; 7 positions agree with TRBD1. Looked up from germline, CDR1 is MNHNY and CDR2 is SVGAGI (reference sequence). CDR3 size: 13 residues. Trimming took 6 bases from V and 3 from J; bases not matched to a gene: 4. The CDR3 loop is CASSHGTDYGYTF. DNA for the CDR3: TGTGCCAGCAGCCACGGGACAGACTATGGCTACACCTTC.

V is TRBV7-3 and J is TRBJ2-7, with TRBD1 identical over 9 bases. Per the germline V gene, CDR1 is SGHTA and CDR2 is FQGTGA. Trimming took 2 bases from V and 4 from J; bases not matched to a gene: 0. The CDR3 loop spans 13 amino acids. CDR3 DNA: TGTGCCAGCAGCTTAGACAGGGGGTACGAGCAGTACTTC. Protein sequence: CASSLDRGYEQYF.

The V and J genes are TRBV15 and TRBJ2-1, with TRBD1 as a possible D gene (5 bases). The CDR3 spans 14 residues. Germline CDR1 LNHNV, CDR2 YYDKDF (reference sequence). With 3 bases removed from V and 10 bases from J, the gap between germline ends came to 16 bases. CDR3 sequence reads: CATSRQGSSNEQFF. For the CDR3, the DNA is TGTGCCACCAGCAGGCAGGGTTCATCCAACGAGCAGTTCTTC. Based on the CDR3 plus reference TRBV15 and TRBJ2-1, the full variable domain is DAMVIQNPRYQVTQFGKPVTLSCSQTLNHNVMYWYQQKSSQAPKLLFHYYDKDFNNEADTPDNFQSRRPNTSFCFLDIRSPGLGDTAMYLCATSRQGSSNEQFFGPGTRLTVL.

V is TRBV7-9 and J is TRBJ1-4, with D perhaps matching TRBD1 (5 bases). The CDR3 length is 15 residues. Trimming took 5 bases from V and 8 from J, leaving 18 bases between them. Germline V gives CDR1 SEHNR, CDR2 FQNEAQ (reference sequence). The CDR3 DNA is TGTGCCAGCAGCGCAAGGGGTCCGGGGGAAGAAAAACTGTTTTTT. As protein: CASSARGPGEEKLFF. The full variable domain, with the rest looked up from reference TRBV7-9 and TRBJ1-4, is DTGVSQNPRHKITKRGQNVTFRCDPISEHNRLYWYRQTLGQGPEFLTYFQNEAQLEKSRLLSDRFSAERPKGSFSTLEIQRTEQGDSAMYLCASSARGPGEEKLFFGSGTQLSVL.

V is TRBV28 and J is TRBJ1-4; 7 nucleotides match TRBD1. The V gene end was trimmed by 2 bases and the J gene end by 8 bases; junction bases not matched to a gene: 8. Germline V CDR1 and CDR2: MDHEN, SYDVKM. This CDR3 contains 15 residues. CDR3 sequence: CASSLPRQGGEKLFF. Here the CDR3 DNA reads TGTGCCAGCAGTTTACCAAGACAGGGAGGAGAAAAACTGTTTTTT.

This chain joins TRBV15 and TRBJ2-2; D unresolved. Between the trimmed V and J ends, which lost 0 bases and 9 bases, there was a span of 11 bases. CDR1 and CDR2 (germline): LNHNV, YYDKDF (reference sequence). The CDR3 totals 14 residues. The CDR3: CATSRDLGGRELFF. DNA for the CDR3: TGTGCCACCAGCAGAGACTTGGGTGGGCGGGAGCTGTTTTTT.

This clone has more than one count but fewer than ten. The rearrangement joins TRBV30 to TRBJ1-1; 8 nucleotides line up with TRBD1. The V segment lost 7 bases and the J segment 3 bases; nucleotides outside the gene matches: 4. The CDR3 runs to 12 residues. Germline V gene lookup returns CDR1 GTSNPN and CDR2 SVGIG (reference sequence). CDR3 in DNA: TGTGCCTCCCAGGGACAGGACACTGAAGCTTTCTTT. It is translated as CASQGQDTEAFF.

The rearrangement links TRBV7-9 to TRBJ2-2, with a possible D match to TRBD1 (5 bases). Germline lookup yields CDR1 SEHNR and CDR2 FQNEAQ (reference sequence). V was trimmed by 4 bases and J by 4 bases, leaving 13 bases between them. CDR3 length: 15 residues. CDR3 sequence (DNA): TGTGCCAGCAGCTCCACCTTTGGGGCCACCGGGGAGCTGTTTTTT. As protein: CASSSTFGATGELFF.

Notes on this clone: An end of the junction does not agree with germline; a read error may underlie this. The chain is built from TRBV5-4 and TRBJ1-2; D may be TRBD1 (6 bases). The CDR3 is 13 amino acids. Per germline, CDR1 SGHNT and CDR2 YYREEE (reference sequence). The CDR3 DNA reads as TGTGCCAGCAGCTTGGCGCAGGGACATGGCCACACCTTC. Protein product: CASSLAQGHGHTF.

Concerning this clone itself: No DNA is shown, since the ends of the CDR3 on it are uncertain; the CDR3 is the one TCRdb lists. The chain combines TRBV4-2 with TRBJ2-3. The CDR3 sequence runs 15 residues, both termini included. Germline lookup yields CDR1 LGHNA and CDR2 YNFKEQ. The CDR3 protein is CASSPRRAGTDTQYF.

This chain uses TRBV21-1 with TRBJ2-7; the D segment call TRBD1 is taken from the table without a DNA check. TRBV21-1 represents a pseudogene. CDR3 length equals 16 residues. Here the CDR3 DNA reads TGTGCCAGCAGCAAAGCGCGAGGACAGGGCACCTACGAGCAGTACTTC. Its protein is CASSKARGQGTYEQYF.

This chain links TRBV19 with TRBJ2-7, with TRBD2 identical over 8 bases. CDR3 length: 15 residues. Per the germline V gene, CDR1 is LNHDA and CDR2 is SQIVND (reference sequence). With 3 bases clipped from V and 2 bases from J, the junction kept 6 bases outside the gene matches. CDR3 sequence: CASSISGRGPYEQYF. CDR3 bases: TGTGCCAGTAGTATCAGCGGGAGAGGGCCCTACGAGCAGTACTTC.

This clone has just a few counts. This specimen includes other DNA sequences encoding the same CDR3. The chain is built from TRBV5-1 and TRBJ2-1; 7 bases fit TRBD2. V dropped 0 bases and J dropped 0; count of bases not matched to a gene: 0. Germline V CDR1 and CDR2: SGHRS, YFSETQ. The CDR3 is 15 residues long. CDR3 nucleotides: TGCGCCAGCAGCTTGGGCGGGAGCTCCTACAATGAGCAGTTCTTC. Translated: CASSLGGSSYNEQFF.

Only one count was recorded for this clone. The V and J genes are TRBV14 and TRBJ2-1; TRBD1 agrees at 7 bases. In germline, CDR1 is SGHDN, CDR2 FVKESK. The CDR3 is 15 residues long. Trimming at V came to 4 bases and at J to 7 bases, leaving 10 bases not matched to a gene. CDR3 in amino acids: CASSRPGQGENEQFF. CDR3 in DNA: TGTGCCAGCAGCCGCCCGGGTCAGGGGGAGAATGAGCAGTTCTTC.

The chain links TRBV28 to TRBJ1-5, with D unclear. The CDR3 loop spans 12 amino acids. Trimming left V 3 bases short and J 6 bases short, with 6 bases between. Germline CDR1 is MDHEN and CDR2 is SYDVKM. Here the CDR3 DNA reads TGTGCCAGCAGTTTTTCGATTCAGCCCCAGCATTTT. It translates to CASSFSIQPQHF.